Below, one TCR beta chain is given with its context. This sample was taken from a study of blood T cell repertoires in COVID-19. Overall study context: Sites across the United States, Italy and Spain contributed samples from acute and convalescent COVID-19. Sources were T cells, B-cell-depleted T cells, or PBMCs; the material itself was cDNA or gDNA.

There are 15 residues in the CDR3. CDR1 and CDR2 (germline): LGHDT, YNNKEL (reference sequence). Trimming shortened V by 4 bases and J by 7 bases, and 19 bases separated the two germline ends. Followed over time, Seattle patients had been enrolled while infection was active. In the authors' workflow: Amplification of reference gene primers was used by the study to estimate nucleated cell counts. Here immunoSEQ multiplex PCR was the method, and the copy in TCRdb shows in-frame clones only, minus some. The V and J calls and clone size were taken over from that table, and D and trimming were inferred from the DNA. Of some 160,000 clones detected, approximately 80% appear once; the ten largest clones hold around 8.9%.

The clonotype comes from a woman aged 80 or over with COVID-19, enrolled during active disease. Material for sequencing was peripheral blood. This chain uses TRBV3-1 (or the pseudogene TRBV3-2) with TRBJ1-2; D is possibly TRBD1 (5 bases). CDR3 nucleotide sequence: TGTGCCAGCAGCCGCCTTGCCGCAGGGATGGGTGGCTACACCTTC. Protein sequence: CASSRLAAGMGGYTF.